This TCR beta chain was identified during a study of identical twins. A single record per CDR3 protein comes from TCRdb applying MiXCR to the 5' RACE reads. Among some 760,000 distinct CDR3 sequences, 18% were seen once, and the ten largest hold roughly 14%. This clonotype was seen a handful of times. Germline V gene sequence: CDR1 SGDLS, CDR2 YYNGEE. V dropped 0 bases and J dropped 6 bases, with 21 bases sitting between them. CDR3 length equals 17 residues. This sample also appeared in a second study, on T cells expressing NK-cell markers.

The sequenced sample consisted of PBMCs. The TCR originated in a woman aged 18-29 years in good health. The gene calls are TRBV9 and TRBJ1-1; D might be TRBD1 (5 bases). CDR3 bases: TGTGCCAGCAGCGTAGGAAGTCAGGGCCAACCGGCCGCTGAAGCTTTCTTT. Translated, it gives CASSVGSQGQPAAEAFF.